This TCR beta chain was sequenced for a study of blood T cell repertoires in COVID-19. Across the study: COVID-19 samples from acute and convalescent phases originated in the United States, Italy and Spain. T cells, B-cell-depleted T cells, or PBMCs provided the cDNA or gDNA that served as material.

The trim removed 4 bases at V and 4 bases at J, leaving 1 base unmatched. Germline assignment: CDR1 MDHEN and CDR2 SYDVKM. This CDR3 spans 13 amino acids. Methods used by the authors: Amplification with reference gene primers provided the estimates of nucleated cell counts. TCRdb's table, derived via immunoSEQ multiplex PCR, lists solely in-frame clones and lacks some. V and J calls plus clone size are reproduced from that table; the DNA served to infer D and trimming. In the table there are 100,000 to 130,000 clones, about 85% of which are singletons. This receptor was identified in a woman in her 70s with acute or convalescent COVID-19. The sample consisted of peripheral blood. The genes are TRBV28 and TRBJ2-3; 8 bases are shared with TRBD2. DNA of the CDR3: TGTGCCAGCAGTTGGACTAGCTCAGATACGCAGTATTTT. It specifies CASSWTSSDTQYF. The variable domain in full, completed from reference TRBV28 and TRBJ2-3, reads DVKVTQSSRYLVKRTGEKVFLECVQDMDHENMFWYRQDPGLGLRLIYFSYDVKMKEKGDIPEGYSVSREKKERFSLILESASTNQTSMYLCASSWTSSDTQYFGPGTRLTVL.